The 32 T cell receptor beta chains listed next were all sequenced from one sample in a study of T cells after yellow fever vaccination. MiXCR, run by TCRdb on the 5' RACE reads, gives a single entry per CDR3 protein. The sample holds about 340,000 distinct CDR3 sequences, roughly an eighth seen once. The sequencing used CD4+ T cells sorted from PBMCs, collected 15 days after the yellow fever booster vaccination. Receptor source: a young man who received the YFV17D yellow fever vaccine.

This clonotype was detected a few times. CDR3 bases: TGTGCCAGCAGCTTAGTCGGTGGGGAAAACTATGGCTACACCTTC. This gives the protein CASSLVGGENYGYTF. The chain links TRBV7-2 to TRBJ1-2; D ambiguous. This CDR3 has 15 residues. Trimming stripped 1 base from V and 2 bases from J, with 11 bases between. Per the germline V gene, CDR1 is SGHTA and CDR2 is FQGNSA.

The chain employs TRBV5-1 and TRBJ2-5, with D possibly matching TRBD1 (5 bases). The CDR3 is 14 amino acids. CDR1 and CDR2 from the germline V gene are SGHRS and YFSETQ. V lost 2 bases and J 5 bases, leaving 13 bases between the germline ends. The CDR3 loop is CASSFGQGRETQYF. The CDR3 nucleotides read TGCGCCAGCAGCTTCGGGCAGGGCCGGGAGACCCAGTACTTC.

A few counts support this clonotype. V and J are TRBV18 and TRBJ2-7, with D tentatively TRBD1 (5 bases). The CDR3 consists of 14 residues. The germline V gene has CDR1 KGHSH and CDR2 LQKENI. V was clipped by 0 bases and J by 3 bases, with 9 bases between them. CDR3 nucleotides: TGTGCCAGCTCACCACCAGGGGCCCTCTACGAGCAGTACGTC. The encoded protein is CASSPPGALYEQYV.

CDR3 nucleotides: TGTGCCAGCAGCTTAAGGATCCGGGGCCCTAATTCACCCCTCCACTTT. Translated, it gives CASSLRIRGPNSPLHF. This rearrangement joins TRBV7-2 to TRBJ1-6, with D perhaps TRBD1 (5 bases). The V and J ends lost 2 bases and 6 bases respectively, with 14 bases between them. Germline values: CDR1 SGHTA, CDR2 FQGNSA. This CDR3 contains 16 residues.

The J gene is TRBJ2-3, the V gene TRBV7-2; TRBD2 matches at 8 bases. The CDR3 length is 14 residues. The germline gives CDR1 SGHTA, CDR2 FQGNSA. V shed 5 bases, J shed 6 bases, and the junction held 7 bases outside the gene matches. This CDR3 is CASSDRAGADTQYF. CDR3 nucleotide sequence: TGTGCCAGCAGCGACCGAGCGGGGGCGGATACGCAGTATTTT.

This chain links TRBV6-5 with TRBJ2-3; D is unclear. The CDR3 covers 14 residues. With 2 bases removed from V and 0 bases from J, the gap between germline ends came to 6 bases. The V gene's germline CDR1 is MNHEY and CDR2 SVGAGI. Here the CDR3 DNA reads TGTGCCAGCAGTTACGGGGTTAGCACAGATACGCAGTATTTT. Translating it yields CASSYGVSTDTQYF.

The rearrangement uses TRBV2 and TRBJ2-5; no firm D call. CDR1 SNHLY and CDR2 FYNNEI come from the germline V gene. The CDR3 contains 13 residues. The ends were cut back, 5 bases at V and 3 bases at J, with 10 bases in the middle. This CDR3 reads CASSPLVEETQYF. The CDR3 DNA reads TGTGCCAGCAGTCCTTTAGTGGAAGAGACCCAGTACTTC.

This clonotype came up a few times. J is TRBJ1-2 and V is TRBV6-1; 7 bases are a match to TRBD1. The trim removed 3 bases at V and 3 bases at J, leaving 4 bases unmatched. This CDR3 has 14 amino acids. The germline V gene has CDR1 MNHNS and CDR2 SASEGT. CDR3 sequence (DNA): TGTGCCAGCAGTGAGACCGACAGGGACTATGGCTACACCTTC. Translation: CASSETDRDYGYTF.

The chain links TRBV14 to TRBJ1-3, with D unclear. CDR3 length: 15 residues. Trimming stripped 3 bases from V and 3 bases from J, with 12 bases between. Germline loops: CDR1 SGHDN, CDR2 FVKESK. The chain's CDR3 is CASSQLQTFGNTIYF. For the CDR3, the DNA is TGTGCCAGCAGCCAGTTACAGACCTTTGGAAACACCATATATTTT.

This clonotype has a handful of counts. This sequence joins TRBV7-9 and TRBJ2-1; TRBD2 might be the D (6 bases). The CDR3 is 13 residues long. Germline loops: CDR1 SEHNR, CDR2 FQNEAQ (reference sequence). Trimming took 9 bases from V and 0 from J, leaving 9 bases between them. CDR3 sequence: CARGGDSYNEQFF. Here the CDR3 DNA reads TGTGCCAGGGGGGGAGACTCCTACAATGAGCAGTTCTTC.

The chain carries TRBV7-3 and TRBJ2-3; the match to TRBD1 covers 7 bases. The germline V gene encodes CDR1 SGHTA and CDR2 FQGTGA. The CDR3 extends over 13 amino acids. V lost 2 bases to trimming and J lost 11 bases; unmatched junction nucleotides: 7. The CDR3 spells CASSLLGQGVQYF. CDR3 coding DNA: TGTGCCAGCAGCTTACTCGGTCAGGGGGTGCAGTATTTT.

This clonotype came up many times. This chain connects TRBV5-1 to TRBJ1-5; a possible D gene is TRBD1 (5 bases). The CDR3 length is 17 residues. The germline V gene encodes CDR1 SGHRS and CDR2 YFSETQ. V shed 0 bases and J shed 0 bases, with 13 bases lying between them. CDR3 sequence (DNA): TGCGCCAGCAGCTTGGATACAGACAGCTATAGCAATCAGCCCCAGCATTTT. Amino acids: CASSLDTDSYSNQPQHF.

This clonotype was observed many times. V is TRBV5-1 and J is TRBJ1-2, with no clear D. This CDR3 has 14 amino acids. The germline CDR1 and CDR2 sequences are SGHRS and YFSETQ. V was clipped by 0 bases and J by 2 bases, with 8 bases between them. The CDR3 spells CASSLGRGNYGYTF. The CDR3 region has the DNA TGCGCCAGCAGCTTGGGAAGAGGGAACTATGGCTACACCTTC.

The rearrangement joins TRBV4-3 to TRBJ2-5; D is ambiguous. The germline V gene has CDR1 LGHNA and CDR2 YSLEER. The V end lost 1 base, the J end lost 7 bases, and 13 bases lay between the germline ends. The CDR3 runs to 14 residues. CDR3 loop: CASSQGLPMGTQYF. The CDR3 DNA reads TGCGCCAGCAGCCAAGGCCTTCCCATGGGGACCCAGTACTTC.

The chain carries TRBV6-2 or TRBV6-3 and TRBJ2-7; tentatively, D is TRBD2 (5 bases). The CDR3 runs to 16 residues. V was clipped by 0 bases and J by 4 bases, with 16 bases between them. Per germline, CDR1 MNHEY and CDR2 SVGEGT. The CDR3 DNA reads TGTGCCAGCAGTTACTCGACCGGGGTGAAACATTACGAGCAGTACGTC. Amino acid sequence: CASSYSTGVKHYEQYV.

In this sample, this clonotype turned up a few times. The chain has TRBV12-3 or TRBV12-4 and TRBJ2-3; tentative D call: TRBD1 (6 bases). Trimming shortened V by 3 bases and J by 3 bases, and 16 bases separated the two germline ends. This CDR3 has 16 amino acids. CDR3 loop: CASSFNQAGDTDTQYF. CDR3 DNA: TGTGCCAGCAGTTTTAATCAGGCAGGGGATACAGATACGCAGTATTTT.

This clonotype was picked up a small number of times. J is TRBJ2-6 and V is TRBV7-2, with D unclear. The germline V gene has CDR1 SGHTA and CDR2 FQGNSA. With 6 bases removed from V and 1 base from J, the gap between germline ends came to 7 bases. The CDR3 is 14 amino acids. CDR3 coding DNA: TGTGCCAGCAGTACCGTTTCTGGGGCCAACGTCCTGACTTTC. This translates into CASSTVSGANVLTF.

This clonotype has just a few counts. The chain uses TRBV7-9 and TRBJ2-3; a possible D gene is TRBD1 (6 bases). CDR1 and CDR2 from the germline V gene are SEHNR and FQNEAQ (reference sequence). The CDR3 is 13 residues long. The V and J ends lost 2 bases and 10 bases respectively, with 13 bases between them. The CDR3 region has the DNA TGTGCCAGCAGCTTAAGTTGGGGGCCCGCGCAGTATTTT. Translating it yields CASSLSWGPAQYF.

This clonotype was seen only a few times. The genes are TRBV19 and TRBJ2-7; 7 nucleotides align to TRBD1. The CDR3 totals 17 residues. Germline assignment: CDR1 LNHDA and CDR2 SQIVND (reference sequence). Trimming cost V 1 base and J 5 bases; bases outside gene matches: 14. In DNA form, the CDR3 reads TGTGCCAGTAGTATAGCCCGGGACAGAACGAGGGCGGACGAGCAGTACTTC. Encoded protein: CASSIARDRTRADEQYF.

A few counts support this clonotype. This chain connects TRBV27 to TRBJ1-1; 8 bases fit TRBD1. This CDR3 region has 16 residues. Germline CDR1 and CDR2: MNHEY and SMNVEV (reference sequence). Losses at the gene ends were 3 bases for V and 8 bases for J; bases not matched to a gene: 14. In DNA form, the CDR3 reads TGTGCCAGCAGTTTTATTGTCGGCAGGGGGCGTTGGGAAGCTTTCTTT. Its protein is CASSFIVGRGRWEAFF.

This clonotype was picked up a small number of times. V is TRBV5-1 and J is TRBJ2-6, with 12 bases lining up with TRBD1. Germline V lookup: CDR1 SGHRS, CDR2 YFSETQ. CDR3 length equals 18 residues. V shed 6 bases, J shed 2 bases, and the junction held 9 bases outside the gene matches. CDR3 in amino acids: CASIGDRGLGTGANVLTF. The CDR3 nucleotides read TGCGCCAGCATCGGGGACAGGGGGCTTGGGACTGGGGCCAACGTCCTGACTTTC.

The table lists this clonotype with many counts. As DNA, the CDR3 is TGTGCCAGCAGCTTATTGGGCACAGGTAGAGAGACCCAGTACTTC. Translated, it gives CASSLLGTGRETQYF. The chain carries TRBV7-6 and TRBJ2-5; the D gene is possibly TRBD1 (5 bases). CDR1 is SGHVS and CDR2 is FNYEAQ in the germline V gene. V gave up 2 bases and J gave up 4 bases, with 14 bases separating them. The CDR3 length is 15 residues.

This clonotype has a handful of counts. The rearrangement uses TRBV12-3 or TRBV12-4 and TRBJ1-6; D gene unclear. The CDR3 extends over 13 amino acids. The V end lost 1 base, the J end lost 9 bases, and 7 bases lay between the germline ends. The CDR3 loop reads CASSLGGGSPLHF. Written as DNA, the CDR3 is TGTGCCAGCAGTTTAGGGGGAGGTTCACCCCTCCACTTT.

The table lists this clonotype with a few counts. The chain carries TRBV6-2 or TRBV6-3 and TRBJ2-5; 7 bases line up with TRBD1. The CDR3 loop spans 14 amino acids. The J segment lost 5 bases and the V segment lost 4 bases, leaving 7 bases of the junction unmatched. Germline-derived CDR1 and CDR2 are MNHEY and SVGEGT. The chain's CDR3 is CASSLQGPWETQYF. The CDR3 region has the DNA TGTGCCAGCAGTTTACAGGGGCCATGGGAGACCCAGTACTTC.

The chain uses TRBV12-3 or TRBV12-4 and TRBJ1-1; D uncertain. V was pared by 3 bases and J by 0 bases, with 11 bases between. CDR3 length: 15 amino acids. In nucleotides, the CDR3 is TGTGCCAGCAGTTTCATTGGTTCCATGAACACTGAAGCTTTCTTT. Protein product: CASSFIGSMNTEAFF.

There are a few counts of this clonotype. The J gene is TRBJ1-1, the V gene TRBV20-1, with 8 bases matching TRBD1. The CDR3 loop spans 15 amino acids. Trimming at V came to 0 bases and at J to 4 bases, leaving 7 bases not matched to a gene. The germline CDR1 and CDR2 sequences are DFQATT and SNEGSKA (reference sequence). The CDR3 is CSARDPQGATTEAFF. In DNA form, the CDR3 reads TGCAGTGCTAGAGATCCGCAGGGGGCGACCACTGAAGCTTTCTTT.

This clonotype was observed a handful of times. The genes are TRBV2 and TRBJ2-5; 10 nucleotides match TRBD1. Germline trimming cut 7 bases from V and 5 bases from J; bases unmatched to any gene: 7. This CDR3 is built from 14 residues. Germline CDR1 is SNHLY and CDR2 is FYNNEI. CDR3 nucleotides: TGTGCCAGCAACCGGGACAGGGGTTCTGAGACCCAGTACTTC. This gives the protein CASNRDRGSETQYF.

This clonotype was observed a handful of times. The chain joins TRBV10-3 to TRBJ1-2; weak D call: TRBD1 (6 bases). This CDR3 comprises 14 residues. Germline CDR1 reads ENHRY; CDR2 reads SYGVKD. The germline V and J ends were trimmed by 6 bases and 7 bases, with 18 bases remaining between them. The CDR3 DNA sequence: TGTGCCATCAGCCGGGGGACCGGAGGGGGTGGCTACACCTTC. Translated: CAISRGTGGGGYTF.

At least ten counts were recorded for this clonotype. V is TRBV20-1 and J is TRBJ2-3, with 11 nucleotides matching TRBD2. Germline lookup yields CDR1 DFQATT and CDR2 SNEGSKA (reference sequence). The CDR3 covers 13 residues. V lost 3 bases and J lost 5; bases outside the gene matches: 1. In DNA, the CDR3 is TGCAGTGCTAGCGGGACTAGCGGAGATACGCAGTATTTT. This translates into CSASGTSGDTQYF.

The chain joins TRBV6-6 to TRBJ2-5; 8 bases align to TRBD2. Unmatched junction bases numbered 3, after V lost 5 bases and J lost 1 base. The V gene's germline CDR1 is MNHNY and CDR2 SVGAGI (reference sequence). The CDR3 extends over 14 amino acids. The CDR3 loop reads CASSRGTSQETQYF. CDR3 coding DNA: TGTGCCAGCAGTCGCGGGACTAGCCAAGAGACCCAGTACTTC.

CDR3 in DNA: TGTGCCAGCAGCCGAGGGGGATCCTACGAGCAGTACGTC. Residues: CASSRGGSYEQYV. The J gene is TRBJ2-7, the V gene TRBV3-1; D possibly corresponds to TRBD1 (6 bases). Germline V gene lookup returns CDR1 LGHDT and CDR2 YNNKEL (reference sequence). The V end was cut by 4 bases, the J end by 1 base, with 8 bases between. This CDR3 is built from 13 residues.

This clonotype was seen a handful of times. The genes are TRBV10-3 and TRBJ2-7; 7 bases fit TRBD2. In germline, CDR1 is ENHRY, CDR2 SYGVKD. The CDR3 totals 13 residues. V lost 4 bases and J lost 0; bases outside the gene matches: 0. The CDR3 DNA reads TGTGCCATCAGTGCGGGGGGCTCCTACGAGCAGTACGTC. Translation: CAISAGGSYEQYV.